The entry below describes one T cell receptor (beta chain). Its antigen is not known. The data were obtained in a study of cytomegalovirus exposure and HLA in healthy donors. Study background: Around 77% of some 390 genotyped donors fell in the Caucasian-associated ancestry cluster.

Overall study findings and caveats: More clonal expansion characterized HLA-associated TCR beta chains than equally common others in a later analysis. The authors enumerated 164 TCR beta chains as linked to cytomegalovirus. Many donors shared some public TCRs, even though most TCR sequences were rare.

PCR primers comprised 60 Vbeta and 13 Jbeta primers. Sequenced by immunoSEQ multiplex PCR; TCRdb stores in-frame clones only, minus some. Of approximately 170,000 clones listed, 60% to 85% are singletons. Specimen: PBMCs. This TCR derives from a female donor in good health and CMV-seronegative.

DNA of the CDR3: TGTGCCAGCATAATAAGTAGCGCGTATACATCCGAAGCTTTCTTT. It is translated as CASIISSAYTSEAFF. This chain joins TRBV2 and TRBJ1-1; no firm D call. This CDR3 is built from 15 residues. V gave up 7 bases and J gave up 8 bases, with 23 bases separating them. Germline CDR1 is SNHLY and CDR2 is FYNNEI.